The present entry profiles one T cell receptor (beta chain) with its context. Its antigen remains unidentified. The same CDR3 also results from other DNA sequences found in this sample. These data come from a study of cytomegalovirus exposure and HLA in healthy donors. General observations from the study: Researchers reported in a later analysis that a missense DCLRE1C variant was tied to TCR beta V- and J-gene trimming. The study recorded some 160 TCR beta chains that were cytomegalovirus-associated.

With 60 Vbeta and 13 Jbeta primers, the PCR was carried out. Sequencing was performed with immunoSEQ multiplex PCR; in TCRdb, only in-frame clones are kept and a portion is missing. The table shows about 120,000 clones, with approximately 69% occurring only once. Healthy individuals who donated bone marrow served as the donors. This CDR3 has 12 amino acids. Trimming left V 4 bases short and J 4 bases short, with 7 bases between. The V gene's germline CDR1 is MNHEY and CDR2 SVGAGI. Source material: PBMCs. The V and J genes are TRBV6-5 and TRBJ1-2; D is undetermined. This sequence was found in a woman between 40 and 50 years old in good health and CMV-seropositive. CDR3 DNA sequence: TGTGCCAGCAGTTTGGGAGGCTATGGCTACACCTTC. It encodes CASSLGGYGYTF.